The clone carrying this T cell receptor (beta chain) has at least ten counts. The antigen remains undetermined. This sample stems from a study of T cells after yellow fever vaccination. Study-wide points: Weaker overall was a secondary response that nonetheless peaked faster, on day 5 versus 15. Most primary-vaccination clones reappeared after the booster (more than 95% CD4, roughly 88% CD8).

The CDR3 covers 15 residues. The V and J ends lost 5 bases and 2 bases respectively, with 13 bases between them. Germline CDR1 is MNHEY and CDR2 is SMNVEV (reference sequence). MiXCR was run by TCRdb on the 5' RACE reads, yielding one entry per CDR3 protein. The sample contains just under 600,000 distinct CDR3 sequences, about 13% of which appear only once. The V call is TRBV27, the J call TRBJ1-5; D is perhaps TRBD1 (6 bases). The material was PBMCs, obtained on the day of the yellow fever booster vaccination. The source is a man in his thirties or forties who received the YFV17D yellow fever vaccine. The CDR3: CASSGTTGGNQPQHF. DNA for the CDR3: TGTGCCAGCAGTGGAACGACAGGCGGCAATCAGCCCCAGCATTTT.